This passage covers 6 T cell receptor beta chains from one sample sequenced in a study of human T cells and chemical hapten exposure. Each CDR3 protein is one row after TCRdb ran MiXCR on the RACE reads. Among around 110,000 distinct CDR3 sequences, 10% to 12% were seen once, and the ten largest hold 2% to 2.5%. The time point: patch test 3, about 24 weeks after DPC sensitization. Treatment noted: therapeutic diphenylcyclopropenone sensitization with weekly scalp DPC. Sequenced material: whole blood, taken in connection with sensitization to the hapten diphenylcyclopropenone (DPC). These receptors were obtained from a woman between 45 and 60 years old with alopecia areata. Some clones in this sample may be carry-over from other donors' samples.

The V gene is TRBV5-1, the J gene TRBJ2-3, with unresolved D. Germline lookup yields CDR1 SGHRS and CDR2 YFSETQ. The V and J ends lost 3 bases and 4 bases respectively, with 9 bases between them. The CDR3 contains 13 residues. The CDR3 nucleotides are TGCGCCAGCAGCTGCGGAGAGGCAGATACGCAGTATTTT. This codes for CASSCGEADTQYF.

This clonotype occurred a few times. Here the CDR3 DNA reads TGTGCCAGCAGTCCCCCCCCAGCGAACACCGGGGAGCTGTTTTTT. Amino acid sequence: CASSPPPANTGELFF. The chain links TRBV2 to TRBJ2-2; D not resolved. The V gene's germline CDR1 is SNHLY and CDR2 FYNNEI. The length of the CDR3 is 15 residues. Trimming shortened V by 5 bases and J by 0 bases, and 10 bases separated the two germline ends.

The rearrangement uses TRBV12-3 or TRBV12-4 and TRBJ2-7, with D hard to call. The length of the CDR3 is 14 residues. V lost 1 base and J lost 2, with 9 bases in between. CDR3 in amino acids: CASSLGNGPYEQYF. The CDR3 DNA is TGTGCCAGCAGTTTAGGGAACGGACCCTACGAGCAGTACTTC.

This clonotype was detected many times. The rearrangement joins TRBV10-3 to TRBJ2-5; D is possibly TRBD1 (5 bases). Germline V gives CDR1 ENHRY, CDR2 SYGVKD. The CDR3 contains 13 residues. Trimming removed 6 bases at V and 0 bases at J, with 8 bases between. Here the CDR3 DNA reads TGTGCCATCAGAGGACACAACCAAGAGACCCAGTACTTC. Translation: CAIRGHNQETQYF.

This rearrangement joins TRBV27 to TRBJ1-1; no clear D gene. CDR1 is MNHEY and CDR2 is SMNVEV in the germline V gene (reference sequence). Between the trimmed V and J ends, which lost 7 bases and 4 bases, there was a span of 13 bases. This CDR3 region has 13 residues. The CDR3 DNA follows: TGTGCCAGCAAAGGTACGTCATTCACTGAAGCTTTCTTT. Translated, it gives CASKGTSFTEAFF.

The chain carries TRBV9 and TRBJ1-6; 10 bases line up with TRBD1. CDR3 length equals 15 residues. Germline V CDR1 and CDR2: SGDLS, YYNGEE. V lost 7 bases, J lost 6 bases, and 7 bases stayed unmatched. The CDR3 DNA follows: TGTGCCAGCGGCCCTGGGACAGGGGTTAATTCACCCCTCCACTTT. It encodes CASGPGTGVNSPLHF.